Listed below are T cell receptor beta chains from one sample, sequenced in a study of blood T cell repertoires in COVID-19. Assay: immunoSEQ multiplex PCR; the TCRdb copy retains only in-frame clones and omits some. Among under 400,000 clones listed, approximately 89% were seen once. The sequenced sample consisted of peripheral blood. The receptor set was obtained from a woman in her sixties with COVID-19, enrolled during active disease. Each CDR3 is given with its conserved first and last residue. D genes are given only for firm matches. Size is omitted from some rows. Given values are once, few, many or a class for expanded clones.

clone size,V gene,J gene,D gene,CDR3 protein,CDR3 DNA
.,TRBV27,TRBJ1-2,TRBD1,CASRFTGDYGYTF,TGTGCCAGCAGGTTTACAGGGGACTATGGCTACACCTTC
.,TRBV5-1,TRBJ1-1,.,CASSTRTVPTEAFF,TGCGCCAGCAGCACCCGGACAGTCCCCACTGAAGCTTTCTTT
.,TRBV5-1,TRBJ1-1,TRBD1,CASSLTGGNTEAFF,TGCGCCAGCAGCCTGACAGGGGGGAACACTGAAGCTTTCTTT
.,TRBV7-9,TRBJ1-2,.,CASSPVPGNGYTF,TGTGCCAGCAGCCCCGTCCCAGGGAATGGCTACACCTTC
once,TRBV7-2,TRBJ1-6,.,CASSLGGSYNSPLHF,TGTGCCAGCAGCTTGGGGGGCTCCTATAATTCACCCCTCCACTTT
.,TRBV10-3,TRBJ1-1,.,CAISEPRGRVEAFF,TGTGCCATCAGTGAGCCCCGGGGTAGAGTTGAAGCTTTCTTT
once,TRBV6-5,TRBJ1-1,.,CASRPLYSSGTEAFF,TGTGCCAGCAGGCCTCTCTATTCGTCTGGCACTGAAGCTTTCTTT
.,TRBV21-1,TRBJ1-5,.,CASSIDRGSGQPQHF,TGTGCCAGCAGCATTGACCGGGGATCCGGTCAGCCCCAGCATTTT
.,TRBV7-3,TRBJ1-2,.,CASSQGRQTSNYGYTF,TGTGCCAGCAGCCAGGGAAGACAGACCTCTAACTATGGCTACACCTTC
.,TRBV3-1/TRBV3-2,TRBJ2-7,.,CASSQVSSEQYF,TGTGCCAGCAGCCAAGTATCCTCGGAGCAGTACTTC
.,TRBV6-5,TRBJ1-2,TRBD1,CASSPDRGNGYTF,TGTGCCAGCAGTCCCGACAGGGGCAATGGCTACACCTTC
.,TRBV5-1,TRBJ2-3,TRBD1,CASSHSGTGADTQYF,TGCGCCAGCAGTCATTCCGGGACAGGGGCAGATACGCAGTATTTT
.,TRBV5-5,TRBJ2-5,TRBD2,CASSFLPSGGEETQYF,TGTGCCAGCAGCTTTCTGCCTAGCGGGGGGGAAGAGACCCAGTACTTC
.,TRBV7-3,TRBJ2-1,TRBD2,CASSLGLAGVNEQFF,TGTGCCAGCAGCTTGGGACTAGCGGGGGTCAATGAGCAGTTCTTC
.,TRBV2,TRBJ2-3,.,CASGRLTDTQYF,TGTGCCAGCGGAAGACTTACAGATACGCAGTATTTT
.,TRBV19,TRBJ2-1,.,CASTAGQNTYNEQFF,TGTGCCAGTACCGCGGGACAGAACACCTACAATGAGCAGTTCTTC
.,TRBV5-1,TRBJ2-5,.,CASSRLGETQYF,TGCGCCAGCAGCAGACTAGGAGAGACCCAGTACTTC
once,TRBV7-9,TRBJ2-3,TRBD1,CAVRTGGRIDTQYF,TGTGCCGTTCGGACAGGGGGCAGGATAGATACGCAGTATTTT
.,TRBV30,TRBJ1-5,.,CAWSDRAYQPQHF,TGTGCCTGGAGTGACAGGGCTTATCAGCCCCAGCATTTT
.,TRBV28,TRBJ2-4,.,CASSSPGHPIQYF,TGTGCCAGCAGTTCGCCGGGACACCCAATTCAGTACTTC
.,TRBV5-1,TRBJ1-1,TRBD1,CASSPGQGPRGTEAFF,TGCGCCAGCAGCCCGGGACAGGGCCCGCGGGGCACTGAAGCTTTCTTT
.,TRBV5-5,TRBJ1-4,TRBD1,CASSAGTGQTNEKLFF,TGTGCCAGCAGCGCGGGGACAGGGCAAACTAATGAAAAACTGTTTTTT
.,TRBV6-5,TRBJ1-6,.,CASSSPGSYNSPLHF,TGTGCCAGCAGTTCTCCGGGTTCTTATAATTCACCCCTCCACTTT
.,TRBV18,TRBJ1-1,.,CASSPRRESTEAFF,TGTGCCAGCTCACCACGCCGAGAATCCACTGAAGCTTTCTTT
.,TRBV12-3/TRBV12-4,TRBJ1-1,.,CASSLRVETEAFF,TGTGCCAGCAGTTTACGGGTAGAGACTGAAGCTTTCTTT
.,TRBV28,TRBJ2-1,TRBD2,CASSSGLFVSISEQFF,TGTGCCAGCAGTTCGGGACTATTCGTTTCCATATCTGAGCAGTTCTTC
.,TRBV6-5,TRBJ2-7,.,CASSPGSGTYEQYF,TGTGCCAGCAGTCCAGGTAGCGGAACCTACGAGCAGTACTTC
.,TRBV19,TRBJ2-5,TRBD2,CASRRTSGEETQYF,TGTGCCAGTAGAAGGACTAGCGGGGAGGAGACCCAGTACTTC
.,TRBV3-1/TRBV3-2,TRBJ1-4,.,CASSQGGPGGEKLFF,TGTGCCAGCAGCCAAGGGGGCCCGGGGGGTGAAAAACTGTTTTTT
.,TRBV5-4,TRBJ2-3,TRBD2,CASSLAEGSGGFETQYF,TGTGCCAGCAGCTTGGCCGAAGGTAGCGGGGGTTTTGAGACGCAGTATTTT
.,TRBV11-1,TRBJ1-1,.,CASSLAGGNTEAFF,TGTGCCAGCAGCTTGGCAGGAGGGAACACTGAAGCTTTCTTT
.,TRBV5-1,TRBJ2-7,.,CASSFDREQYF,TGCGCCAGCAGCTTTGACAGGGAGCAGTACTTC
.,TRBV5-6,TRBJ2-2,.,CASSLGGGPLTGELFF,TGTGCCAGCAGCTTAGGCGGGGGCCCCCTCACCGGGGAGCTGTTTTTT
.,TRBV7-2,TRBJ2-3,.,CASSLSGTSTDTQYF,TGTGCCAGCAGCTTAAGCGGGACAAGCACAGATACGCAGTATTTT
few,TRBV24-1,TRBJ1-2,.,CATSGNTKSDGYTF,TGTGCCACCTCGGGAAATACTAAATCCGATGGCTACACCTTC
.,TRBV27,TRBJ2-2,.,CASMSSPSGDTGELFF,TGTGCCAGCATGTCCTCTCCTTCGGGGGACACCGGGGAGCTGTTTTTT
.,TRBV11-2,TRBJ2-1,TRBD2,CASSLRLAGARTSEQFF,TGTGCCAGCAGCTTACGCTTAGCGGGGGCCCGTACAAGTGAGCAGTTCTTC